The T cell receptor (beta chain) under discussion was sequenced for a study of blood T cell repertoires in COVID-19. For the study at large: In each case, the material was cDNA or gDNA derived from T cells, B-cell-depleted T cells, or PBMCs.

The V end was cut by 9 bases, the J end by 7 bases, with 18 bases between. In germline, CDR1 is LNHDA, CDR2 SQIVND (reference sequence). The CDR3 contains 14 residues. The data were produced by immunoSEQ multiplex PCR, yet TCRdb's version contains in-frame clones alone and is incomplete. The sample consists of a few hundred thousand clones, 84% of them appearing once. The sequencing input was peripheral blood. The clonotype originates from a person aged 65-85 years with COVID-19, enrolled during active disease. This rearrangement joins TRBV19 to TRBJ1-4, with a weak D call TRBD1 (6 bases). The CDR3 spells CASANQGQIEKLFF. The DNA for the CDR3 is TGTGCCAGCGCGAACCAAGGACAGATTGAAAAACTGTTTTTT.